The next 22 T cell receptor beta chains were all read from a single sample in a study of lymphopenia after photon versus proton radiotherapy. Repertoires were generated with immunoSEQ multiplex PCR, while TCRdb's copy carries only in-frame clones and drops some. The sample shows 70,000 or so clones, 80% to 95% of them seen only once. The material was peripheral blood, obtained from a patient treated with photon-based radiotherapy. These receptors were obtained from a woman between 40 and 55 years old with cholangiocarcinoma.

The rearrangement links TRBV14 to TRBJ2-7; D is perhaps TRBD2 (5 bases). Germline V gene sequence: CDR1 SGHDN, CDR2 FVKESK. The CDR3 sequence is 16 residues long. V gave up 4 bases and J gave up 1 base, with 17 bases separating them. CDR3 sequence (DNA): TGTGCCAGCAGCCGAGGAGGTGTGTGGGGTTCCTACGAGCAGTACTTC. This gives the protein CASSRGGVWGSYEQYF.

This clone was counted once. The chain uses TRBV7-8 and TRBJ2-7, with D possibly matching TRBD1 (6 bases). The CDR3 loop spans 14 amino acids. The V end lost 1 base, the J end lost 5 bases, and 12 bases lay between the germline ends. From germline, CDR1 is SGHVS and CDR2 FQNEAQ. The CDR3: CASSLVTGLDEQYF. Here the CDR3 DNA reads TGTGCCAGCAGCTTAGTTACAGGGTTGGACGAGCAGTACTTC.

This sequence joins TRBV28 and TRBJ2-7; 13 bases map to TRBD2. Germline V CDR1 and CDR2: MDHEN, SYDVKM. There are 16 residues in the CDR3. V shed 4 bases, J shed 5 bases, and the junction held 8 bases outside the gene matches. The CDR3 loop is CASSSGTSGMKNEQYF. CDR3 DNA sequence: TGTGCCAGCAGTTCTGGGACTAGCGGGATGAAGAACGAGCAGTACTTC.

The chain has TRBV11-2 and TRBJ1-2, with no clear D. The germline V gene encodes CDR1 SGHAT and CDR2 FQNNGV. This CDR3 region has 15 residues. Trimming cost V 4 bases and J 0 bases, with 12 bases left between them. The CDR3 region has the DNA TGTGCCAGCAGCTCTGCTGTACTTTCTAACTATGGCTACACCTTC. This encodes CASSSAVLSNYGYTF.

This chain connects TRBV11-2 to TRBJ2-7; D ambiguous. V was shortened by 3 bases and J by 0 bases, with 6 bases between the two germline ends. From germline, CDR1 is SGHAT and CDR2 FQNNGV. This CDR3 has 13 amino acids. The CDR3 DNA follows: TGTGCCAGCAGCTTCAGTAGCTCCTACGAGCAGTACTTC. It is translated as CASSFSSSYEQYF.

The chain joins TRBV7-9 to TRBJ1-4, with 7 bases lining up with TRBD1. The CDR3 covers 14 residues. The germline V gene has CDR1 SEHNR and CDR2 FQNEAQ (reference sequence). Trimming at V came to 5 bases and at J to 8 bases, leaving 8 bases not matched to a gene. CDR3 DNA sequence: TGTGCCAGCAGCCCCTCAGGGGGGCCCGAAAAACTGTTTTTT. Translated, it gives CASSPSGGPEKLFF.

The CDR3 sequence: CASSPRGLSSGSPHNEQFF. CDR3 bases: TGTGCCAGTAGTCCACGGGGGCTTAGTAGCGGGAGCCCCCACAATGAGCAGTTCTTC. V usage is TRBV19 and J usage is TRBJ2-1; 9 bases align to TRBD2. Trimming at V came to 5 bases and at J to 5 bases, leaving 19 bases not matched to a gene. Germline values: CDR1 LNHDA, CDR2 SQIVND (reference sequence). This CDR3 contains 19 residues.

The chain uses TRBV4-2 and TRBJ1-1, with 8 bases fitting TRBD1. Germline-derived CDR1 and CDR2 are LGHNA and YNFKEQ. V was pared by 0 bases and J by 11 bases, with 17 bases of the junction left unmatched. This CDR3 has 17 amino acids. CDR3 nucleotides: TGTGCCAGCAGCCAAGATAGGATAGGACAGGGAGCACCGGGGGCTTTCTTT. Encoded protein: CASSQDRIGQGAPGAFF.

The CDR3 region is CASSLGQGGLGTEAFF. The CDR3 DNA sequence: TGTGCCAGCAGCTTAGGGCAGGGGGGCTTGGGCACTGAAGCTTTCTTT. The chain uses TRBV11-2 and TRBJ1-1; 7 nucleotides align to TRBD1. Germline V gene data show CDR1 as SGHAT and CDR2 as FQNNGV. This CDR3 is built from 16 residues. After removal of 1 base from V and 4 bases from J, the junction contained 9 bases not matched to a gene.

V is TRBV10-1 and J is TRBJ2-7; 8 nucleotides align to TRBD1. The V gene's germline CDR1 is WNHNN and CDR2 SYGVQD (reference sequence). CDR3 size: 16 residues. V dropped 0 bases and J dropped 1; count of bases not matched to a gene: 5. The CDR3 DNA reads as TGCGCCAGCAGTGAGTCTAGAACAGGGGGGTCCTACGAGCAGTACTTC. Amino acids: CASSESRTGGSYEQYF.

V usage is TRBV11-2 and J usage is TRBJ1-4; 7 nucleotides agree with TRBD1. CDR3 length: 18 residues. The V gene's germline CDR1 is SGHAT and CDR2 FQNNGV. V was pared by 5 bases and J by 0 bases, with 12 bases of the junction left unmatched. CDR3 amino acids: CASSVGTVWPPTNEKLFF. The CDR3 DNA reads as TGTGCCAGCAGCGTCGGGACAGTCTGGCCCCCAACTAATGAAAAACTGTTTTTT.

Written as DNA, the CDR3 is TGTGCCAGCAGCCTCGAGGGACGGCTTAATGAGCAGTTCTTC. Its protein product is CASSLEGRLNEQFF. This rearrangement joins TRBV7-3 to TRBJ2-1; either TRBD1 or TRBD2 may fit D (5 bases each). The CDR3 totals 14 residues. Germline V gene data show CDR1 as SGHTA and CDR2 as FQGTGA. Trimming cost V 5 bases and J 7 bases, with 15 bases left between them.

CDR3 in DNA: TGTGCCAGCAGCTTAGTTTTAACAGACCTTAATTCACCCCTCCACTTT. Translated: CASSLVLTDLNSPLHF. This chain links TRBV7-9 with TRBJ1-6; D unresolved. Trimming shortened V by 1 base and J by 6 bases, and 13 bases separated the two germline ends. CDR1 SEHNR and CDR2 FQNEAQ come from the germline V gene (reference sequence). This CDR3 contains 16 residues. Full variable domain (rest looked up from reference TRBV7-9 and TRBJ1-6): DTGVSQNPRHKITKRGQNVTFRCDPISEHNRLYWYRQTLGQGPEFLTYFQNEAQLEKSRLLSDRFSAERPKGSFSTLEIQRTEQGDSAMYLCASSLVLTDLNSPLHFGNGTRLTVT.

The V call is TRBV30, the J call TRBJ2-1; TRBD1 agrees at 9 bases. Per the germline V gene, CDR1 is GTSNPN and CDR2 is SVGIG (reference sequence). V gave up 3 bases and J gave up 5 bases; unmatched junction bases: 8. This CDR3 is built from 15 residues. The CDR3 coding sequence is TGTGCCTGGAGCGTCGGGACAGGGAACCACAATGAGCAGTTCTTC. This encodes CAWSVGTGNHNEQFF. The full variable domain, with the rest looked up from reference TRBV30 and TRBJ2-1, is SQTIHQWPATLVQPVGSPLSLECTVEGTSNPNLYWYRQAAGRGLQLLFYSVGIGQISSEVPQNLSASRPQDRQFILSSKKLLLSDSGFYLCAWSVGTGNHNEQFFGPGTRLTVL.

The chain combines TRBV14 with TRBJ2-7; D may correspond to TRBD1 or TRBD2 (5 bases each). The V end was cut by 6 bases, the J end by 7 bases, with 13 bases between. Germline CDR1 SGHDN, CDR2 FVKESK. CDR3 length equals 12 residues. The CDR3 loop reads CASRGTAKEQYF. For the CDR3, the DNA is TGTGCCAGCAGGGGGACGGCCAAGGAGCAGTACTTC.

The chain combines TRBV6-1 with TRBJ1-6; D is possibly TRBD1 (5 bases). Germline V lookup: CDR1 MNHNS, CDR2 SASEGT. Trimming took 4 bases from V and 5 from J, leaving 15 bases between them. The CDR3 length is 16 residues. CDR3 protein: CASSGWGGVDNSPLHF. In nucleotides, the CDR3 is TGTGCCAGCAGTGGTTGGGGGGGGGTGGATAATTCACCCCTCCACTTT.

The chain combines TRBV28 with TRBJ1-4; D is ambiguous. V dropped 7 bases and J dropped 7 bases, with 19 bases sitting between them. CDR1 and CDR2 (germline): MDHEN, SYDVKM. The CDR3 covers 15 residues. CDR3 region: CASTDKSAISEKLFF. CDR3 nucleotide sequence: TGTGCCAGCACCGATAAGTCAGCAATCAGTGAAAAACTGTTTTTT.

The CDR3 loop reads CASSPSRDRGLNTEAFF. CDR3 DNA sequence: TGTGCCAGTAGTCCGTCCCGGGACAGGGGATTGAACACTGAAGCTTTCTTT. The chain joins TRBV19 to TRBJ1-1; 10 positions match TRBD1. The germline gives CDR1 LNHDA, CDR2 SQIVND (reference sequence). This CDR3 comprises 17 residues. J was trimmed by 0 bases and V by 5 bases; bases with no gene match: 9.

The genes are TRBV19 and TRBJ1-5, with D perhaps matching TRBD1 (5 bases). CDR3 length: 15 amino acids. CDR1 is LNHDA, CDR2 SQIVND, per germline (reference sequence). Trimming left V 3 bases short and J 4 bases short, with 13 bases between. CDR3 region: CASSIRRGGNQPQHF. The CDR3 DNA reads TGTGCCAGTAGTATTAGAAGGGGTGGTAATCAGCCCCAGCATTTT.

CDR3 amino acids: CASSQGQGAHYGYTF. CDR3 nucleotides: TGCGCCAGCAGCCAAGGACAGGGGGCACACTATGGCTACACCTTC. This chain connects TRBV4-3 to TRBJ1-2; TRBD1 matches 10 bases. This CDR3 contains 15 residues. V gave up 1 base and J gave up 3 bases; unmatched junction bases: 2. CDR1 is LGHNA and CDR2 is YSLEER in the germline V gene.

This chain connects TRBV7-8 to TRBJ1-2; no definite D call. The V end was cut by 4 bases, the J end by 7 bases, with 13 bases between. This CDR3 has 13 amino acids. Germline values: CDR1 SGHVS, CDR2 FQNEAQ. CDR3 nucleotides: TGTGCCAGCAGCTACTATACTGGTGGTGGCTACACCTTC. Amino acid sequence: CASSYYTGGGYTF. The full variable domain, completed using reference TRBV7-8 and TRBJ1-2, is GAGVSQSPRYKVAKRGQDVALRCDPISGHVSLFWYQQALGQGPEFLTYFQNEAQLDKSGLPSDRFFAERPEGSVSTLKIQRTQQEDSAVYLCASSYYTGGGYTFGSGTRLTVV.

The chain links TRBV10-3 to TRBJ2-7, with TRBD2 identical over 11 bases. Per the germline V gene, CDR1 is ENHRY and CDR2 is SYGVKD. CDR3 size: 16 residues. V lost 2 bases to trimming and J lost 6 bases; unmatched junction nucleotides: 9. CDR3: CAISELGTSGSIEQYF. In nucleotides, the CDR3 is TGTGCCATCAGTGAGCTCGGGACTAGCGGTTCTATCGAGCAGTACTTC.